These 4 T cell receptor beta chains were sequenced from one sample in a study of T cells after yellow fever vaccination (dated by TCRdb to between 2019 and 2020). The treatment or condition label, read with the paper, signifies: live attenuated yellow fever vaccine strain. Libraries were made using 5' RACE. Sequenced on an Illumina NovaSeq 6000. Using fastp trimming at Q25 and MiXCR clonotype assembly, TCRdb reanalyzed the public sequencing data and kept in-frame beta chains. Rows are combined by CDR3 protein, so each entry shows the most common genes and DNA. This sample has over 250,000 distinct CDR3 sequences in its table, and approximately 5.2% of those were observed once. The ten largest account for approximately 3.5% of the sample. The sample consisted of CD4+ T cells sorted from PBMCs, taken on the day of the yellow fever booster vaccination. The receptors shown here come from a man aged 18-30 years who received the YFV17D yellow fever vaccine.

The chain combines TRBV25-1 with TRBJ2-5; D is unclear. The germline V gene has CDR1 MGHDK and CDR2 SYGVNS. Deletions cut 8 bases from V and 2 bases from J, with 12 bases between. The CDR3 is 13 amino acids. CDR3 amino acids: CASASPVQETQYF. CDR3 DNA: TGTGCCAGCGCTAGTCCTGTACAAGAGACCCAGTACTTC.

CDR3 bases: TGCGCCAGCAGCCAAGATCATGGTAACACTGAAGCTTTCTTT. Protein: CASSQDHGNTEAFF. This rearrangement joins TRBV4-3 to TRBJ1-1; D call uncertain. CDR1 and CDR2 from the germline V gene are LGHNA and YSLEER. The CDR3 loop spans 14 amino acids. Trimming stripped 0 bases from V and 2 bases from J, with 7 bases between.

This clonotype was seen at least ten times. This chain links TRBV5-1 with TRBJ1-1; no definite D call. CDR3 length equals 14 residues. V was clipped by 4 bases and J by 1 base, with 11 bases between them. The germline CDR1 and CDR2 sequences are SGHRS and YFSETQ. CDR3 DNA: TGCGCCAGCAGCCCCCCTCGTTCGAACACTGAAGCTTTCTTT. Amino acid sequence: CASSPPRSNTEAFF.

This clonotype turned up a few times. The CDR3: CAWTRDRGNTIYF. The CDR3 DNA reads as TGTGCCTGGACCCGAGACAGGGGAAACACCATATATTTT. V gene TRBV30 combines with J gene TRBJ1-3, with D perhaps matching TRBD1 (6 bases). Trimming cost V 4 bases and J 4 bases, with 11 bases left between them. Germline V lookup: CDR1 GTSNPN, CDR2 SVGIG (reference sequence). This CDR3 comprises 13 residues.